Listed below are T cell receptor beta chains from one sample, sequenced in a study of cytomegalovirus exposure and HLA in healthy donors. Profiled with immunoSEQ multiplex PCR; TCRdb holds only in-frame clones, not every one. Its table records 200,000 to 250,000 clones. The sample was PBMCs. These receptors all stem from a woman in her twenties or thirties in good health and CMV-seropositive. CDR3s include the opening cysteine and the closing phenylalanine or tryptophan. The order of the fields is D gene, J gene, V gene, CDR3 DNA, CDR3 protein. The D gene is left open where the match is weak.

D gene: NA; J gene: TRBJ1-1; V gene: TRBV7-8; CDR3 DNA: TGTGCCAGCAGCTTATCGGTCAACACTGAAGCTTTCTTT; CDR3 protein: CASSLSVNTEAFF
D gene: TRBD1; J gene: TRBJ2-2; V gene: TRBV5-1; CDR3 DNA: TGCGCCAGCAGGTCTACAGGGGGCCTCACCGGGGAGCTGTTTTTT; CDR3 protein: CASRSTGGLTGELFF
D gene: TRBD1; J gene: TRBJ1-6; V gene: TRBV10-3; CDR3 DNA: TGTGCCATCAGTGGACAGGGTAATTCACCCCTCCACTTT; CDR3 protein: CAISGQGNSPLHF
D gene: TRBD2; J gene: TRBJ2-1; V gene: TRBV4-3; CDR3 DNA: TGCGCCAGCAGCCAAGCGGGAGGCTCCTACAATGAGCAGTTCTTC; CDR3 protein: CASSQAGGSYNEQFF
D gene: NA; J gene: TRBJ1-3; V gene: TRBV6-1; CDR3 DNA: TGTGCCAGCAGTGAGACCGACAGGTCTGGAAACACCATATATTTT; CDR3 protein: CASSETDRSGNTIYF
D gene: NA; J gene: TRBJ1-2; V gene: TRBV4-3; CDR3 DNA: TGCGCCAGCAGCCAAGATGCCCCTACAGATAACTATGGCTACACCTTC; CDR3 protein: CASSQDAPTDNYGYTF
D gene: TRBD2; J gene: TRBJ2-1; V gene: TRBV11-2; CDR3 DNA: TGTGCCAGCAGCTTGCCCTGGGGGGGAGGGTACAATGAGCAGTTCTTC; CDR3 protein: CASSLPWGGGYNEQFF
D gene: NA; J gene: TRBJ1-5; V gene: TRBV6-6; CDR3 DNA: TGTGCCAGCAGTCCAGGGTTTTCGGGTCAGCCCCAGCATTTT; CDR3 protein: CASSPGFSGQPQHF
D gene: TRBD2; J gene: TRBJ2-7; V gene: TRBV15; CDR3 DNA: TGTGCCACCAGCAGAGAACTAGCGGGTAGCTACGAGCAGTACTTC; CDR3 protein: CATSRELAGSYEQYF
D gene: NA; J gene: TRBJ2-2; V gene: TRBV10-3; CDR3 DNA: TGTGCCATCAGTGGGGAGGCGGCCTCGAACACCGGGGAGCTGTTTTTT; CDR3 protein: CAISGEAASNTGELFF
D gene: TRBD1; J gene: TRBJ2-1; V gene: TRBV18; CDR3 DNA: TGTGCCAGCTCATCTGGGACAGTTAAGATTCATGAGCAGTTCTTC; CDR3 protein: CASSSGTVKIHEQFF
D gene: NA; J gene: TRBJ2-1; V gene: TRBV9; CDR3 DNA: TGTGCCAGCAGCGCCGGGACTTACAATGAGCAGTTCTTC; CDR3 protein: CASSAGTYNEQFF
D gene: TRBD1; J gene: TRBJ2-4; V gene: TRBV5-1; CDR3 DNA: TGCGCCAGCAGCGTAAGCTGGACAGGGGAGGACAAAAACATTCAGTACTTC; CDR3 protein: CASSVSWTGEDKNIQYF
D gene: NA; J gene: TRBJ1-1; V gene: TRBV4-3; CDR3 DNA: TGCGCCAGCAGCCAAGAGGGTCTAGCGGCGAACACTGAAGCTTTCTTT; CDR3 protein: CASSQEGLAANTEAFF
D gene: NA; J gene: TRBJ1-3; V gene: TRBV19; CDR3 DNA: TGTGCCAGTAGTCTCTCCGGGGACACCATATATTTT; CDR3 protein: CASSLSGDTIYF
D gene: NA; J gene: TRBJ2-3; V gene: TRBV10-1; CDR3 DNA: TGCGCCAGCAGCCAGGGAGGTCGGGCAGATACGCAGTATTTT; CDR3 protein: CASSQGGRADTQYF
D gene: NA; J gene: TRBJ2-1; V gene: TRBV2; CDR3 DNA: TGTGCCAGCAGTGAAGTGTCCCTAGGCGGGGAGCAGTTCTTC; CDR3 protein: CASSEVSLGGEQFF